The T cell receptor beta chain described here comes from a study of T cells in Graves' hyperthyroidism and ophthalmopathy. Study-level results: By a 13 V-J model, ophthalmopathy was set apart from stable hyperthyroidism.

This CDR3 spans 13 amino acids. RNA transcripts yielded amplified TCR beta CDR3 regions. The TCR CDR3 was amplified in a first-round RT-PCR using the HTBI primer set. TCRdb re-analysed the multiplex PCR reads in MiXCR, keeping a single row per CDR3 protein. Found here are 350,000 or so distinct CDR3 sequences, around 23% of them singletons; the top ten hold around half. Notes on this clonotype: Its antigen remains unidentified. At one boundary the junction diverges from the germline segment, which might be a read error.

The sequencing sample was made of blood. This receptor was obtained from a woman aged 45-59 years with Graves' hyperthyroidism. The chain uses TRBV12-3 or TRBV12-4 and TRBJ2-2, with a tentative D call TRBD2 (5 bases). CDR3 amino acids: CASTNRPTGELSF. CDR3 bases: TGTGCCAGCACTAATCGACCCACCGGGGAGCTGTCTTTT.